Listed below are T cell receptor beta chains from one sample, sequenced in a study of response to subunit inactivated influenza vaccine. TCRdb redid the calling of the RT-PCR reads with MiXCR, one entry per CDR3 protein. The sample lists a few hundred thousand distinct CDR3 sequences, 20% to 25% seen once, with more than 8.5% in the top ten. Sequenced here: PBMCs from blood, sampled 21 months after vaccination. The receptors stem from a man between 45 and 75 years old who received an inactivated influenza vaccine. The CDR3 runs from the conserved cysteine through the conserved F or W. Fields, in order: J gene, D gene, V gene, clone size, CDR3 DNA, CDR3 protein. The D gene is left open where the match is weak. Rows may omit the clone size; those that give it use once, few, many or a size class.

j_gene: TRBJ1-1; d_gene: TRBD1; v_gene: TRBV29-1; abundance: few; CDR3nt: TGCAGCGTTCGTACAGGGGGCACTGAAGCTTTCTTT; CDR3aa: CSVRTGGTEAFF
j_gene: TRBJ2-1; d_gene: .; v_gene: TRBV15; abundance: .; CDR3nt: TGTGCCACCAGCAGAGATAATGTGGGTGGTGTTAAGCAGTTCTTC; CDR3aa: CATSRDNVGGVKQFF
j_gene: TRBJ2-6; d_gene: .; v_gene: TRBV7-2; abundance: .; CDR3nt: TGTGCCAGCAGCTTAGCTGGCGGCTCTGGGGCCAACGTCCTGACTTTC; CDR3aa: CASSLAGGSGANVLTF
j_gene: TRBJ1-2; d_gene: .; v_gene: TRBV23-1; abundance: .; CDR3nt: TGCGCCAGCAGTCAATCGAGTAAGGCAGGGACCTTCTATGGCTACACCTTC; CDR3aa: CASSQSSKAGTFYGYTF
j_gene: TRBJ1-5; d_gene: TRBD1; v_gene: TRBV4-2; abundance: .; CDR3nt: TGTGCCAGCAGCCCAGAGGGACAGGAGGATCAGCCCCAGCATTTT; CDR3aa: CASSPEGQEDQPQHF
j_gene: TRBJ2-5; d_gene: .; v_gene: TRBV20-1; abundance: .; CDR3nt: TGCAGTGCCATACAAGAGACCCAGTACTTC; CDR3aa: CSAIQETQYF
j_gene: TRBJ1-6; d_gene: .; v_gene: TRBV6-5; abundance: few; CDR3nt: TGTGCCAGCAGTTACTCGGGTGGCGGTAGCTCCTATAATTCACCCCTCCACTTT; CDR3aa: CASSYSGGGSSYNSPLHF
j_gene: TRBJ2-1; d_gene: TRBD2; v_gene: TRBV10-3; abundance: few; CDR3nt: TGTGCCATCAAGACTGTAGGAGCGGGAGTTAGTGAGCAGTTCTTC; CDR3aa: CAIKTVGAGVSEQFF
j_gene: TRBJ1-5; d_gene: TRBD1; v_gene: TRBV7-2; abundance: many; CDR3nt: TGTGCCAGCAGCCCATCGACAGGGGTTGGACAGCCCCAGCATTTT; CDR3aa: CASSPSTGVGQPQHF
j_gene: TRBJ2-1; d_gene: .; v_gene: TRBV18; abundance: many; CDR3nt: TGTGCCAGCTCACCACCGACCCTGGGGGAGCAGTTCTTC; CDR3aa: CASSPPTLGEQFF
j_gene: TRBJ1-1; d_gene: .; v_gene: TRBV6-4; abundance: large; CDR3nt: TGTGCCAGCAGTGACTTGGTCGGGACTGAAGCTTTCTTT; CDR3aa: CASSDLVGTEAFF
j_gene: TRBJ2-1; d_gene: TRBD1; v_gene: TRBV27; abundance: .; CDR3nt: TGTGCCAGCTCCCCTGGGACAGGGTACAATGAGCAGTTCTTC; CDR3aa: CASSPGTGYNEQFF
j_gene: TRBJ1-2; d_gene: .; v_gene: TRBV6-4; abundance: few; CDR3nt: TGTGCCAGCGGGCCCAGGAGGGGCCGTAACTATGGCTACACCTTC; CDR3aa: CASGPRRGRNYGYTF
j_gene: TRBJ1-6; d_gene: TRBD1; v_gene: TRBV7-9; abundance: few; CDR3nt: TGTGCCAGCAGCTTAGGGGACAGGGATAATTCACCCCTCCACTTT; CDR3aa: CASSLGDRDNSPLHF
j_gene: TRBJ1-6; d_gene: .; v_gene: TRBV21-1; abundance: .; CDR3nt: TGTGCCAGCAGCAGCTATTCACCCCTCCACTTT; CDR3aa: CASSSYSPLHF
j_gene: TRBJ1-1; d_gene: .; v_gene: TRBV6-1; abundance: .; CDR3nt: TGTGCCAGCAGTCCGGGAGCTTTCAACACTGAAGCTTTCTTT; CDR3aa: CASSPGAFNTEAFF
j_gene: TRBJ2-1; d_gene: .; v_gene: TRBV9; abundance: .; CDR3nt: TGTGCCAGCAGCGTAGGGGAAGGCCACTACAATGAGCAGTTCTTC; CDR3aa: CASSVGEGHYNEQFF
j_gene: TRBJ1-2; d_gene: TRBD1; v_gene: TRBV18; abundance: .; CDR3nt: TGTGCCAGCTCACCCAACACAGGGGCCTATGGCTACACCTTC; CDR3aa: CASSPNTGAYGYTF
j_gene: TRBJ1-1; d_gene: TRBD1; v_gene: TRBV10-1; abundance: .; CDR3nt: TGCGCCAGCAGTGAAGGGACAGGGCTCGCTTTCTTT; CDR3aa: CASSEGTGLAFF
j_gene: TRBJ1-1; d_gene: TRBD1; v_gene: TRBV29-1; abundance: .; CDR3nt: TGCAGCGTTGAAGTTACCGGGACAGGGGGCACTGAAGCTTTCTTT; CDR3aa: CSVEVTGTGGTEAFF